These 24 T cell receptor beta chains share one sample of origin, sequenced in a study of identical twins. Each CDR3 protein gets one entry after TCRdb re-called the 5' RACE reads with MiXCR. The table has roughly 720,000 distinct CDR3 sequences, about 18% seen once; the top ten hold about 12%. The same sample was also studied in work on T cells expressing NK-cell markers.

Sequencing was performed on PBMCs. The receptors stem from a woman aged 18-29 years in good health.

This rearrangement joins TRBV27 to TRBJ2-7, with 7 bases aligning to TRBD1. V trimming: 6 bases; J trimming: 1 base; junction bases outside the gene matches: 9. Germline lookup yields CDR1 MNHEY and CDR2 SMNVEV (reference sequence). CDR3 length equals 15 residues. The CDR3 region has the DNA TGTGCCAGCAGGGAACGGACAGGATCGTCCTACGAGCAGTACTTC. Translated: CASRERTGSSYEQYF.

V gene TRBV6-2 or TRBV6-3 combines with J gene TRBJ1-5; D not certain. The germline CDR1 and CDR2 sequences are MNHEY and SVGEGT. V shed 4 bases and J shed 9 bases, with 16 bases lying between them. The CDR3 runs to 14 residues. CDR3 residues: CASSSLTLGGPQHF. The CDR3, as DNA: TGTGCCAGCAGTTCCTTGACTCTGGGTGGGCCCCAGCATTTT.

There are a few counts of this clonotype. The chain is built from TRBV10-3 and TRBJ2-1; no firm D call. Deletions cut 7 bases from V and 7 bases from J, with 23 bases between. Germline values: CDR1 ENHRY, CDR2 SYGVKD. CDR3 size: 16 residues. The DNA for the CDR3 is TGTGCCATCACTCCAACCCACCCCGGATTAAAGAATGAGCAGTTCTTC. Its protein product is CAITPTHPGLKNEQFF.

This clonotype was counted a few times. This rearrangement joins TRBV4-2 to TRBJ2-1; 13 bases are a match to TRBD2. V lost 7 bases, J lost 7 bases, and 7 bases stayed unmatched. In germline, CDR1 is LGHNA, CDR2 YNFKEQ. The CDR3 is 15 residues long. The CDR3 DNA reads as TGTGCCAGCACCAGACTAGCGGGAGGTGTTAATGAGCAGTTCTTC. Its translation is CASTRLAGGVNEQFF.

The V and J genes are TRBV20-1 and TRBJ1-2; possible D gene TRBD1, 5 bases. Germline CDR1 and CDR2: DFQATT and SNEGSKA (reference sequence). The CDR3 runs to 13 residues. The CDR3, as DNA: TGCAGAGTAAAACCGGCGGGGGACTATGGCTACACCTTC. This sequence encodes CRVKPAGDYGYTF.

The chain employs TRBV10-2 and TRBJ2-1; 12 positions match TRBD2. The CDR3 extends over 18 amino acids. Per germline, CDR1 WSHSY and CDR2 SAAADI. V shed 3 bases, J shed 1 base, and the junction held 7 bases outside the gene matches. The CDR3 loop is CASSDHGTSGPSYNEQFF. In nucleotides, the CDR3 is TGCGCCAGCAGTGATCACGGGACTAGCGGGCCGTCCTACAATGAGCAGTTCTTC.

This clonotype was counted a few times. The chain combines TRBV5-6 with TRBJ2-7, with D perhaps matching TRBD1 (6 bases). The V gene's germline CDR1 is SGHDT and CDR2 YYEEEE. The CDR3 spans 11 residues. The V end lost 3 bases, the J end lost 8 bases, and 9 bases lay between the germline ends. Here the CDR3 reads CASSSGEKQYF. The CDR3 DNA sequence: TGTGCCAGCAGCTCAGGGGAGAAGCAGTACTTC.

This clonotype appeared a few times. The chain uses TRBV20-1 and TRBJ1-1; 7 bases are a match to TRBD1. After removal of 6 bases from V and 4 bases from J, the junction contained 8 bases not matched to a gene. Germline V gives CDR1 DFQATT, CDR2 SNEGSKA (reference sequence). The CDR3 has 13 residues. CDR3 protein: CSAPEGASTEAFF. CDR3 in DNA: TGCAGTGCCCCTGAGGGGGCGAGCACTGAAGCTTTCTTT.

J is TRBJ2-2 and V is TRBV7-6; D ambiguous. Germline CDR1 SGHVS, CDR2 FNYEAQ. This CDR3 is 15 amino acids long. The V end was cut by 3 bases, the J end by 6 bases, with 14 bases between. CDR3 region: CASSFHSAQAGELFF. The CDR3 nucleotides are TGTGCCAGCAGCTTCCACTCGGCCCAGGCCGGGGAGCTGTTTTTT.

This clonotype was picked up a small number of times. V and J are TRBV6-1 and TRBJ2-3; 10 bases line up with TRBD2. Germline CDR1 and CDR2: MNHNS and SASEGT. Unmatched junction bases numbered 2, after V lost 3 bases and J lost 2 bases. This CDR3 region has 15 residues. The CDR3 DNA is TGTGCCAGCAGTGACGGGACTAGCGCCACAGATACGCAGTATTTT. This codes for CASSDGTSATDTQYF.

This clonotype appeared a few times. This chain connects TRBV29-1 to TRBJ1-5; D remains unclear. V shed 3 bases and J shed 5 bases, with 2 bases lying between them. The CDR3 runs 10 residues. CDR1 SQVTM and CDR2 ANQGSEA come from the germline V gene. The CDR3 reads CSVEDQPQHF. The CDR3 nucleotides read TGCAGCGTTGAGGATCAGCCCCAGCATTTT.

In this sample, this clonotype turned up a few times. This chain joins TRBV10-3 and TRBJ1-1; TRBD1 aligns across 7 bases. Germline CDR1 is ENHRY and CDR2 is SYGVKD. This CDR3 comprises 16 residues. The ends lost 4 bases at V and 2 bases at J; junction bases unmatched: 10. The CDR3 region is CAISALPTGTNTEAFF. The CDR3 DNA follows: TGTGCCATCAGTGCCCTACCGACAGGGACAAACACTGAAGCTTTCTTT.

The chain couples TRBV9 to TRBJ2-1, with 7 bases identical to TRBD2. Germline values: CDR1 SGDLS, CDR2 YYNGEE. J lost 9 bases, V lost 0 bases, and 3 bases had no gene match. The CDR3 totals 13 residues. The CDR3, as DNA: TGTGCCAGCAGCGTAGGACTAGCCAGTGAGCAGTTCTTC. Protein: CASSVGLASEQFF.

The genes are TRBV7-7 and TRBJ2-1, with TRBD2 matching over 7 bases. The CDR3 contains 18 residues. CDR1 and CDR2 from the germline V gene are SSHAT and FNYEAQ (reference sequence). The CDR3 here is CASFGLGYKSGVYNEQFF. CDR3 DNA: TGTGCTAGCTTTGGACTAGGTTATAAATCGGGGGTCTACAATGAGCAGTTCTTC.

This clonotype was counted between two and nine times. V gene TRBV15 combines with J gene TRBJ2-3; D ambiguous. The CDR3 has 14 amino acids. Germline V lookup: CDR1 LNHNV, CDR2 YYDKDF (reference sequence). Deletions cut 0 bases from V and 4 bases from J, with 8 bases between. CDR3 sequence reads: CATSRDKGPDTQYF. The CDR3 bases are TGTGCCACCAGCAGAGATAAAGGTCCAGATACGCAGTATTTT.

V and J are TRBV18 and TRBJ2-5, with 7 bases that match TRBD1. Unmatched junction bases numbered 17, after V lost 5 bases and J lost 5 bases. Germline loops: CDR1 KGHSH, CDR2 LQKENI. This CDR3 comprises 17 residues. This CDR3 is CASSTYTTGAFGETQYF. The DNA for the CDR3 is TGTGCCAGCTCAACATATACCACAGGGGCGTTTGGGGAGACCCAGTACTTC.

This clonotype has a handful of counts. This rearrangement joins TRBV12-3 or TRBV12-4 to TRBJ2-1; the D gene is possibly TRBD1 (6 bases). The V gene lost 5 bases and the J gene lost 5 bases, with 13 bases spanning the gap. The CDR3 runs to 14 residues. The CDR3 DNA sequence: TGTGCCAGCAGTGTACAGGGAAGAAACAATGAGCAGTTCTTC. This sequence encodes CASSVQGRNNEQFF.

V is TRBV10-3 and J is TRBJ2-1; TRBD2 might be the D (5 bases). The CDR3 extends over 12 amino acids. V lost 5 bases, J lost 6 bases, and 8 bases lay in between. Germline-derived CDR1 and CDR2 are ENHRY and SYGVKD. As DNA, the CDR3 is TGTGCCATCAGTACTAGTTCCAATGAGCAGTTCTTC. This codes for CAISTSSNEQFF.

This clonotype has more than one count but fewer than ten. This rearrangement joins TRBV5-1 to TRBJ2-7; unclear D gene. CDR3 length: 16 amino acids. Germline lookup yields CDR1 SGHRS and CDR2 YFSETQ. V lost 4 bases and J 6 bases, leaving 23 bases between the germline ends. DNA for the CDR3: TGCGCCAGCAGCCCGCACTCCGTGACGGTCCCTGGCGAGCAGTACTTC. It is translated as CASSPHSVTVPGEQYF. Combining the CDR3 with reference TRBV5-1 and TRBJ2-7 gives the whole variable domain KAGVTQTPRYLIKTRGQQVTLSCSPISGHRSVSWYQQTPGQGLQFLFEYFSETQRNKGNFPGRFSGRQFSNSRSEMNVSTLELGDSALYLCASSPHSVTVPGEQYFGPGTRLTVT.

In this sample, this clonotype turned up a few times. The chain combines TRBV20-1 with TRBJ2-4; unclear D gene. Looked up from germline, CDR1 is DFQATT and CDR2 is SNEGSKA (reference sequence). The V and J ends lost 5 bases and 0 bases respectively, with 8 bases between them. The CDR3 is made up of 13 amino acids. The CDR3 reads CSAALVAKNIQYF. Written as DNA, the CDR3 is TGCAGTGCTGCTTTGGTAGCCAAAAACATTCAGTACTTC.

This clonotype was seen a handful of times. The genes are TRBV12-3 or TRBV12-4 and TRBJ1-2; unclear D gene. Trimming cost V 4 bases and J 2 bases, with 11 bases left between them. The CDR3 is made up of 14 amino acids. CDR3 amino acids: CASSSTGLNYGYTF. Here the CDR3 DNA reads TGTGCCAGCAGTTCCACCGGACTCAACTATGGCTACACCTTC.

V is TRBV20-1 and J is TRBJ2-2, with 10 bases matching TRBD2. V lost 7 bases to trimming and J lost 6 bases; unmatched junction nucleotides: 5. This CDR3 spans 13 amino acids. Germline CDR1 reads DFQATT; CDR2 reads SNEGSKA (reference sequence). CDR3 sequence: CSVASGGAGELFF. The CDR3, as DNA: TGCAGTGTGGCCAGCGGGGGGGCCGGGGAGCTGTTTTTT.

This clonotype showed up many times. The chain carries TRBV5-1 and TRBJ2-1; 8 bases align to TRBD2. The J segment lost 1 base and the V segment lost 2 bases, leaving 2 bases of the junction unmatched. The CDR3 is made up of 15 amino acids. The V gene's germline CDR1 is SGHRS and CDR2 YFSETQ. CDR3 in DNA: TGCGCCAGCAGCTTAACTAGCGGTTCCTACAATGAGCAGTTCTTC. Its translation: CASSLTSGSYNEQFF.

The rearrangement uses TRBV7-9 and TRBJ2-7; 9 bases align to TRBD1. Per germline, CDR1 SEHNR and CDR2 FQNEAQ (reference sequence). V shed 2 bases and J 5 bases; nucleotides not matched to a gene: 7. The CDR3 length is 15 residues. The CDR3 DNA reads as TGTGCCAGCAGCTTATCTTTCGGGACAGGGAACGAGCAGTACTTC. Protein sequence: CASSLSFGTGNEQYF. Together with reference TRBV7-9 and TRBJ2-7, the CDR3 gives the full variable domain: DTGVSQNPRHKITKRGQNVTFRCDPISEHNRLYWYRQTLGQGPEFLTYFQNEAQLEKSRLLSDRFSAERPKGSFSTLEIQRTEQGDSAMYLCASSLSFGTGNEQYFGPGTRLTVT.